The clone carrying this T cell receptor (beta chain) was found once. Its antigen is not known. Clinicians in the United States treated all participants with HIV. This sample stems from a study of long-term antiretroviral therapy in people with HIV. It was version v3.0 of the immunoSEQ assay that was run at survey level. Assay: immunoSEQ multiplex PCR; the TCRdb copy retains only in-frame clones and omits some. This sample has tens of thousands of clones; approximately 85% occur once, and the top ten carry roughly 3.8%. Study-level findings and limits: Drawn between the mid-2000s and the late 2010s, the blood was possibly obtained under older ART regimens. HIV repertoires spanned narrower CDR3 length ranges than controls.

The sequences come from unsorted PBMCs, collected 0.8 years before starting antiretroviral therapy. The receptor was isolated from a man aged 18 to 35 with HIV.

The DNA for the CDR3 is TGTGCCAGCAGTGAAGTTGGACCCTCTGGGGCCAACGTCCTGACTTTC. Amino acids: CASSEVGPSGANVLTF. The rearrangement joins TRBV6-1 to TRBJ2-6; no clear D. The CDR3 runs 16 residues. V lost 1 base to trimming and J lost 0 bases, with 7 bases between them. The V gene's germline CDR1 is MNHNS and CDR2 SASEGT.